This T cell receptor (beta chain) stems from a study of blood T cells in healthy people across ages. V dropped 6 bases and J dropped 6 bases, with 12 bases sitting between them. Germline loops: CDR1 MDHEN, CDR2 SYDVKM. The CDR3 loop spans 12 amino acids. Primed by a sample-barcoded 5' primer and a J-beta primer mix, a second PCR proceeded for about 6 to 12 cycles. From the 5' RACE reads, TCRdb called clonotypes with MiXCR, one entry per CDR3 protein. Of approximately 2,000,000 distinct CDR3 sequences listed, 35% to 50% are singletons. The sequenced sample consisted of blood. The TCR was taken from a human donor in good health. The chain combines TRBV28 with TRBJ2-7, with D unresolved. The CDR3 here is CASSPLWSEQYF. The DNA for the CDR3 is TGTGCCAGCAGCCCTCTGTGGAGCGAGCAGTACTTC.